These 18 T cell receptor beta chains were sequenced from one sample in a study of blood T cell repertoires in COVID-19. Produced via immunoSEQ multiplex PCR; TCRdb's table is partial and in-frame only. Here the sample spans approximately 490,000 clones, 88% being singletons. The sequenced material came from PBMCs or T cells enriched from blood (not recorded which). Every receptor here comes from a woman aged 60-75 years who had recovered from COVID-19.

The DNA for the CDR3 is TGTGCCAGCACCCTTTGGGGGGGGACAGATACGCAGTATTTT. Protein sequence: CASTLWGGTDTQYF. V is TRBV6-5 and J is TRBJ2-3; 7 bases line up with TRBD2. The ends lost 7 bases at V and 3 bases at J; junction bases unmatched: 7. In germline, CDR1 is MNHEY, CDR2 SVGAGI. The CDR3 loop spans 14 amino acids.

The chain has TRBV5-4 and TRBJ1-1; 7 bases align to TRBD1. The CDR3 length is 15 residues. The germline gives CDR1 SGHNT, CDR2 YYREEE (reference sequence). The V and J ends lost 3 bases and 2 bases, in that order; junction bases with no gene match: 7. The CDR3: CASSWRAGGNTEAFF. The CDR3 DNA sequence: TGTGCCAGCAGCTGGCGGGCAGGGGGAAACACTGAAGCTTTCTTT. Using reference TRBV5-4 and TRBJ1-1 for the parts outside the CDR3, the full variable domain is ETGVTQSPTHLIKTRGQQVTLRCSSQSGHNTVSWYQQALGQGPQFIFQYYREEENGRGNFPPRFSGLQFPNYSSELNVNALELDDSALYLCASSWRAGGNTEAFFGQGTRLTVV.

The chain employs TRBV7-2 and TRBJ2-7; TRBD1 aligns across 12 bases. The length of the CDR3 is 16 residues. Germline V lookup: CDR1 SGHTA, CDR2 FQGNSA. V trimming: 2 bases; J trimming: 7 bases; junction bases outside the gene matches: 9. The CDR3 reads CASSLSGQGAPLEQYF. The CDR3 bases are TGTGCCAGCAGCTTATCGGGACAGGGGGCACCCCTGGAGCAGTACTTC.

This clone qualifies as medium-sized (0.01 to 0.1%). This sample includes further DNA sequences coding for the same CDR3. The chain couples TRBV4-1 to TRBJ1-3; D is perhaps TRBD1 (5 bases). The CDR3 has 16 residues. The germline V and J ends were trimmed by 4 bases and 0 bases, with 13 bases remaining between them. Germline CDR1 MGHRA, CDR2 YSYEKL. CDR3 in DNA: TGCGCCAGCAGCCCGGGTGGGGCAGACTCTGGAAACACCATATATTTT. Protein sequence: CASSPGGADSGNTIYF.

The chain recombines TRBV5-8 with TRBJ2-3, with TRBD2 identical over 11 bases. This CDR3 spans 15 amino acids. J was trimmed by 1 base and V by 4 bases; bases with no gene match: 2. CDR1 SGHTS and CDR2 YDEGEE come from the germline V gene. The CDR3 bases are TGTGCCAGCAGCGCGGGACTAGCGGGCACAGATACGCAGTATTTT. Its protein is CASSAGLAGTDTQYF.

This rearrangement joins TRBV18 to TRBJ2-5; 10 bases agree with TRBD2. CDR1 KGHSH and CDR2 LQKENI come from the germline V gene. V shed 7 bases and J 0 bases; nucleotides not matched to a gene: 8. There are 16 residues in the CDR3. The CDR3 DNA follows: TGTGCCAGCTGCCCTACTAGCGGGGAGTACCAAGAGACCCAGTACTTC. Its translation is CASCPTSGEYQETQYF.

V is TRBV5-1 and J is TRBJ2-2, with 11 nucleotides matching TRBD2. Germline V gene sequence: CDR1 SGHRS, CDR2 YFSETQ. With 6 bases clipped from V and 8 bases from J, the junction kept 12 bases outside the gene matches. The CDR3 length is 16 residues. In DNA, the CDR3 is TGCGCCAGCACTACGGGACTAGCGGCCCGATTAGGGGAGCTGTTTTTT. Translation gives CASTTGLAARLGELFF.

The genes are TRBV6-4 and TRBJ2-1, with TRBD2 matching over 7 bases. This CDR3 is built from 14 residues. V shed 4 bases, J shed 1 base, and the junction held 1 base outside the gene matches. Germline CDR1 MRHNA, CDR2 SNTAGT. The CDR3 sequence: CASSGEGSYNEQFF. The DNA of the CDR3 is TGTGCCAGCAGTGGGGAGGGGTCCTACAATGAGCAGTTCTTC.

J is TRBJ1-1 and V is TRBV7-9; 7 bases are a match to TRBD1. V shed 1 base and J 10 bases; nucleotides not matched to a gene: 9. The germline V gene has CDR1 SEHNR and CDR2 FQNEAQ (reference sequence). The CDR3 consists of 14 residues. The CDR3 region has the DNA TGTGCCAGCAGCTTAGTAGCCAGGGGGGAACGAGCTTTCTTT. It codes for CASSLVARGERAFF. Combining the CDR3 with reference TRBV7-9 and TRBJ1-1 gives the whole variable domain DTGVSQNPRHKITKRGQNVTFRCDPISEHNRLYWYRQTLGQGPEFLTYFQNEAQLEKSRLLSDRFSAERPKGSFSTLEIQRTEQGDSAMYLCASSLVARGERAFFGQGTRLTVV.

The DNA of the CDR3 is TGTGCCAGCAGTCCCAGACAGGGGGCCGGAGATACGCAGTATTTT. This encodes CASSPRQGAGDTQYF. The chain links TRBV27 to TRBJ2-3; 10 nucleotides align to TRBD1. With 5 bases clipped from V and 5 bases from J, the junction kept 7 bases outside the gene matches. This CDR3 contains 15 residues. Germline assignment: CDR1 MNHEY and CDR2 SMNVEV (reference sequence).

This sequence joins TRBV7-6 and TRBJ2-2; no clear D gene. CDR1 and CDR2 from the germline V gene are SGHVS and FNYEAQ. V was pared by 4 bases and J by 9 bases, with 6 bases between. The length of the CDR3 is 11 residues. CDR3: CASSSYRELFF. The CDR3 DNA reads as TGTGCCAGCAGCTCCTATAGGGAGCTGTTTTTT.

This chain uses TRBV3-1 (or the pseudogene TRBV3-2) with TRBJ2-5; 9 positions agree with TRBD1. The CDR3 is made up of 14 amino acids. In germline, CDR1 is LGHDT, CDR2 YNNKEL (reference sequence). The trim removed 6 bases at V and 4 bases at J, leaving 6 bases unmatched. The chain's CDR3 is CASSPGQGRETQYF. The CDR3 coding sequence is TGTGCCAGCAGTCCTGGACAGGGGCGAGAGACCCAGTACTTC.

The chain links TRBV20-1 to TRBJ1-2; TRBD1 aligns across 7 bases. This CDR3 comprises 12 residues. Germline loops: CDR1 DFQATT, CDR2 SNEGSKA (reference sequence). V shed 3 bases and J 7 bases; nucleotides not matched to a gene: 5. Written as DNA, the CDR3 is TGCAGTGCTAGTCGCGACAGGGTTGGCTACACCTTC. It translates to CSASRDRVGYTF.

The chain has TRBV19 and TRBJ2-3, with TRBD2 matching over 12 bases. V lost 5 bases and J lost 3; bases outside the gene matches: 9. There are 17 residues in the CDR3. Germline CDR1 LNHDA, CDR2 SQIVND (reference sequence). CDR3 sequence: CASSSPPGTSGTDTQYF. CDR3 DNA sequence: TGTGCCAGTAGTTCCCCCCCCGGGACTAGCGGGACAGATACGCAGTATTTT.

This clone was observed once. CDR3 residues: CASKRVSEAFF. As DNA, the CDR3 is TGTGCCAGCAAGCGGGTATCCGAAGCTTTCTTT. The chain carries TRBV5-8 and TRBJ1-1; the D is unclear. V lost 6 bases to trimming and J lost 8 bases, with 11 bases between them. The CDR3 is made up of 11 amino acids. Germline V gene sequence: CDR1 SGHTS, CDR2 YDEGEE.

This CDR3 reads CASSLTQGPNEKLFF. The CDR3 coding sequence is TGTGCCAGCAGCCTAACGCAGGGGCCTAATGAAAAACTGTTTTTT. The chain employs TRBV7-9 and TRBJ1-4; possible D gene TRBD1, 6 bases. CDR1 is SEHNR, CDR2 FQNEAQ, per germline (reference sequence). V dropped 5 bases and J dropped 3 bases, with 13 bases sitting between them. The CDR3 totals 15 residues.

V and J are TRBV11-3 and TRBJ1-2, with 9 bases fitting TRBD1. Trimming took 7 bases from V and 5 from J; bases not matched to a gene: 5. In germline, CDR1 is SGHNT, CDR2 YENEEA. The length of the CDR3 is 13 residues. CDR3 amino acids: CASTGQGRYGYTF. The CDR3 DNA is TGTGCCAGCACCGGACAGGGGAGGTATGGCTACACCTTC.

This chain joins TRBV7-2 and TRBJ2-2; the match to TRBD1 covers 8 bases. Germline-derived CDR1 and CDR2 are SGHTA and FQGNSA. The junction had 5 bases not matched to a gene; V was cut back by 2 bases and J by 6 bases. The CDR3 covers 15 residues. The CDR3 nucleotides read TGTGCCAGCAGCTTATCCCGACAGGGGCCCGGGGAGCTGTTTTTT. This encodes CASSLSRQGPGELFF.